Described below is a single TCR beta chain sequence and its context. Its antigen is as yet unknown. The CDR3 is 17 residues long. This entry comes from a study of siplizumab effects on memory and regulatory T cells. Profiled with immunoSEQ multiplex PCR; TCRdb holds only in-frame clones, not every one. The sample lists 110,000 or so clones, around 93% occurring once. Findings of the study overall: The authors mapped only a minor fraction of alloreactive clones to unstimulated subsets. Naive T cell populations appeared to exhibit greater diversity than memory cells and appeared to be major alloresponse contributors. Alloreactive sequences whose origin lay in unstimulated CD4+ memory cells were significantly reduced by siplizumab.

The sequenced sample consisted of non-Treg CD4+ T cells sorted from blood. The gene calls are TRBV21-1 and TRBJ2-1; the table's TRBD2 call for D was not verified on the DNA. TRBV21-1 counts as a pseudogene. The sequence was collected from a human donor in good health. The CDR3 loop is CASSSRTSGGRPNEQFF. The CDR3 bases are TGTGCCAGCAGCTCAAGGACTAGCGGGGGGCGGCCAAATGAGCAGTTCTTC.